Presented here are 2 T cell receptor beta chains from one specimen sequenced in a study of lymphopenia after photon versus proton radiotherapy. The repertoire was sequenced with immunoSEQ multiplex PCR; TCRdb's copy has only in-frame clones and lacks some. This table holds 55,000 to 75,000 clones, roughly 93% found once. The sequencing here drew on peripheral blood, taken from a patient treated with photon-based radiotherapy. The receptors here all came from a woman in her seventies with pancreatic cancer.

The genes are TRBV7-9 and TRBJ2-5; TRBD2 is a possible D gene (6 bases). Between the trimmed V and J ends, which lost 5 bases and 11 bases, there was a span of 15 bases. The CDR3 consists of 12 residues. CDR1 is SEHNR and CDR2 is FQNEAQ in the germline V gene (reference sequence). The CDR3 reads CASSPSAGVQYF. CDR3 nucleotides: TGTGCCAGCAGCCCTAGCGCCGGGGTACAGTACTTC.

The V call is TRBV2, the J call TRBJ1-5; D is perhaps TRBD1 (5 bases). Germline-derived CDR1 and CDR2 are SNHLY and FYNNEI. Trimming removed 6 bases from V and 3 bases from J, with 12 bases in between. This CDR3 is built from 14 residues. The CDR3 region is CASREQVINQPQHF. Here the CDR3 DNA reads TGTGCCAGCAGAGAACAGGTTATCAATCAGCCCCAGCATTTT. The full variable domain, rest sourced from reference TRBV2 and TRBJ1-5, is EPEVTQTPSHQVTQMGQEVILRCVPISNHLYFYWYRQILGQKVEFLVSFYNNEISEKSEIFDDQFSVERPDGSNFTLKIRSTKLEDSAMYFCASREQVINQPQHFGDGTRLSIL.